The source of this TCR beta chain is a study of technical replicates of blood from several donors. The J segment lost 0 bases and the V segment lost 5 bases, leaving 6 bases of the junction unmatched. The CDR3 has 16 amino acids. Germline CDR1 SEHNR, CDR2 FQNEAQ (reference sequence). The data were produced by immunoSEQ multiplex PCR, yet TCRdb's version contains in-frame clones alone and is incomplete. Counted here are about 75,000 clones, 95% to 97% occurring once; the ten biggest clones make up almost 0.3%. The sequenced material came from T cells isolated from PBMCs. The chain links TRBV7-9 to TRBJ2-2; 7 nucleotides align to TRBD1. The clonotype comes from a human donor in good health. The CDR3 is CASSATGTANTGELFF. CDR3 coding DNA: TGTGCCAGCAGCGCAACCGGGACAGCGAACACCGGGGAGCTGTTTTTT.